This T cell receptor (beta chain) was sequenced during a study of shared clonotypes between healthy human individuals. Study in general: A couple of female and three male donors aged 18 to 49 were enrolled.

V was trimmed by 4 bases and J by 3 bases, leaving 18 bases between them. Germline V lookup: CDR1 LNHDA, CDR2 SQIVND (reference sequence). This CDR3 region has 16 residues. The test was conducted at deep level. Clones were sequenced by immunoSEQ multiplex PCR, and TCRdb holds only the in-frame ones, with some missing. Of some 2.3 million clones detected, over 90% appear once; the ten largest clones hold about 0.39%. Study-level findings and limits: Larger estimated richness was generally seen in naive subsets than in memory subsets.

Worth noting for this clone: What it binds is unknown.

The J gene is TRBJ1-2, the V gene TRBV19; D is perhaps TRBD1 (6 bases). The sequenced sample was naive CD4+ T cells from PBMCs. The subset: CD45RA+ positively selected. The receptor comes from a man between 18 and 29 years old in good health. Some clones in this sample may be carry-over from other donors' samples. CDR3: CASSKGDTTSYYGYTF. The CDR3, as DNA: TGTGCCAGTAGTAAAGGGGACACGACCTCCTACTATGGCTACACCTTC.